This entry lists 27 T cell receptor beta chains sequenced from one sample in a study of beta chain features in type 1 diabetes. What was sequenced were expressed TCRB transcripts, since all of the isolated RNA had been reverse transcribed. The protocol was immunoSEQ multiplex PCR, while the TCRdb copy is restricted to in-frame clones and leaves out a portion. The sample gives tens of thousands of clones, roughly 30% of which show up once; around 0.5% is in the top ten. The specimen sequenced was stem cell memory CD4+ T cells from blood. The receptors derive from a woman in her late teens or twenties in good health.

CDR3 nucleotide sequence: TGCGCCAGCAGCTTGGCCTCAGGCCAGCATCAGTACTTC. Amino acid sequence: CASSLASGQHQYF. The rearrangement uses TRBV5-1 and TRBJ2-7; unclear D gene. The CDR3 consists of 13 residues. V was clipped by 0 bases and J by 10 bases, with 14 bases between them. Per germline, CDR1 SGHRS and CDR2 YFSETQ.

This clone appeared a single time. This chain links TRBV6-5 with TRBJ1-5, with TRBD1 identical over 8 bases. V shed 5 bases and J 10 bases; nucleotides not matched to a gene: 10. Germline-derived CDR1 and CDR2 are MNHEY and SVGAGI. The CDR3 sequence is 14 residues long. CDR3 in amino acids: CASSRSGGLIPQHF. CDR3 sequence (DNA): TGTGCCAGCAGTCGCTCAGGGGGCTTAATTCCCCAGCATTTT.

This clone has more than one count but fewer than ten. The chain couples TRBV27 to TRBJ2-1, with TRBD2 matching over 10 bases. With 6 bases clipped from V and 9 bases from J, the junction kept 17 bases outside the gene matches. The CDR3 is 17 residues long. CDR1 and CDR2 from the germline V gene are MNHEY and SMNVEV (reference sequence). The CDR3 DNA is TGTGCCAGCAGACTAAAGCCCTCCCTACTAGCGGGAAGTGAGCAGTTCTTC. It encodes CASRLKPSLLAGSEQFF.

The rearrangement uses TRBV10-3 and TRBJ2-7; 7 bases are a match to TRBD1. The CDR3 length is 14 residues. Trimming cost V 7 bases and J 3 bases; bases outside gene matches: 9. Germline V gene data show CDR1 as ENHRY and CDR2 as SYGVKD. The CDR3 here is CAIKSGGDHYEQYF. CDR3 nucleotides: TGTGCCATCAAATCAGGGGGAGACCACTACGAGCAGTACTTC.

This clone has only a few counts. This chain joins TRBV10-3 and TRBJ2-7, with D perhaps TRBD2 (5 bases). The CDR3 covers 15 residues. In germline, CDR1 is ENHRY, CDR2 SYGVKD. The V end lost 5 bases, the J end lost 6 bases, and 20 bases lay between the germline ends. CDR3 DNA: TGTGCCATCAGTCCCCGGGGTAATCCGCCCCCCGAGCAGTACTTC. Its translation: CAISPRGNPPPEQYF.

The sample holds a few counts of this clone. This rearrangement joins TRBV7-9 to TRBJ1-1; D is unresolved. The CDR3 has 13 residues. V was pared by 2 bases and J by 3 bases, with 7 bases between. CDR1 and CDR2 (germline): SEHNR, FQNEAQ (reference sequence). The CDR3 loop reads CASSLTGHTEAFF. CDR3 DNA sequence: TGTGCCAGCAGCTTAACTGGGCACACTGAAGCTTTCTTT.

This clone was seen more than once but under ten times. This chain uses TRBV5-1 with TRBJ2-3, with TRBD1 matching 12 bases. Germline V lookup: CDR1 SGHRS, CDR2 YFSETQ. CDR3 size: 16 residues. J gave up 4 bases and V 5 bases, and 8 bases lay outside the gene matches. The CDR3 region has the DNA TGCGCCAGCAGGGGACAGGGGGCAGCTCAGGCAGATACGCAGTATTTT. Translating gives CASRGQGAAQADTQYF.

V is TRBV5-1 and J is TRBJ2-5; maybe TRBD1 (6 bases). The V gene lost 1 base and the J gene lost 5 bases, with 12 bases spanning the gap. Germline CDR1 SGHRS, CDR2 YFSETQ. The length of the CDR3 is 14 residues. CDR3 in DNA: TGCGCCAGCAGCTTGTCAGGGGCGCGGGAGACCCAGTACTTC. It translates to CASSLSGARETQYF.

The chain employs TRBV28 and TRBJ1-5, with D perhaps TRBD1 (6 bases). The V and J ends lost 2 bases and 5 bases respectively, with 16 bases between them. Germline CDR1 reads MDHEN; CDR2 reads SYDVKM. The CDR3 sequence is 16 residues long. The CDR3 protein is CASSLESGQRHQPQHF. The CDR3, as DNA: TGTGCCAGCAGTTTAGAATCTGGACAGAGGCATCAGCCCCAGCATTTT.

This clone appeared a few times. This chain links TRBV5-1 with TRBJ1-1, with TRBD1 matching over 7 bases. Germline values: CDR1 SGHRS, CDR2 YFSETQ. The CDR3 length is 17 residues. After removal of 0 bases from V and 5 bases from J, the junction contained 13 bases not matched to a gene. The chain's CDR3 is CASSLGQTGSGRTEAFF. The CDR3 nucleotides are TGCGCCAGCAGCTTGGGGCAGACAGGGAGTGGTAGGACTGAAGCTTTCTTT.

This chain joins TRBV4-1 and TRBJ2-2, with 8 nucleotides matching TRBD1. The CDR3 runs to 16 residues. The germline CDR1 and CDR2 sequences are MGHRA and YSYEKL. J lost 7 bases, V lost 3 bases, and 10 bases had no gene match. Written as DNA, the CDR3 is TGCGCCAGCAGCCATGGACCCGGACAGGGAGTCGGGGAGCTGTTTTTT. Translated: CASSHGPGQGVGELFF.

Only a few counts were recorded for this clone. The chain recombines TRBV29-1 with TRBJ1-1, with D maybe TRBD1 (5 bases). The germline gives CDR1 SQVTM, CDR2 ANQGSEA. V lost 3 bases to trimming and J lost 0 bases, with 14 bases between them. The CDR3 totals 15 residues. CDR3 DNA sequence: TGCAGCGTTGAGCTTCCTGGACACCTGAACACTGAAGCTTTCTTT. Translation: CSVELPGHLNTEAFF.

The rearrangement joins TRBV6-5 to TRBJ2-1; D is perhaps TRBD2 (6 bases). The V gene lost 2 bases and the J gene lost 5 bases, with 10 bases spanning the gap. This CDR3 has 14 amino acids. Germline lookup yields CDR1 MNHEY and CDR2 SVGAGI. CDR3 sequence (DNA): TGTGCCAGCAGTTACCGGGAGTTGAACAATGAGCAGTTCTTC. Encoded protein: CASSYRELNNEQFF.

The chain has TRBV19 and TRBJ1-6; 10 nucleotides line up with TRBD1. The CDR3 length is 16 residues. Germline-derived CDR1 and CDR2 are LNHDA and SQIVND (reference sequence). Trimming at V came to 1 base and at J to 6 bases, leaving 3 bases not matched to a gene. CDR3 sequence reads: CASSIAGDRGNSPLHF. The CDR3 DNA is TGTGCCAGTAGTATAGCGGGGGACAGGGGTAATTCACCCCTCCACTTT.

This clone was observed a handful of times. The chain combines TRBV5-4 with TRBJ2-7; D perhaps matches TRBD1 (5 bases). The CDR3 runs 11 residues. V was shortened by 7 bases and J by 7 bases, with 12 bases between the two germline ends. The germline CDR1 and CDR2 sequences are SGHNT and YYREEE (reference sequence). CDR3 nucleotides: TGTGCCAGCCCGCTGGCAGGGGAGCAGTACTTC. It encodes CASPLAGEQYF.

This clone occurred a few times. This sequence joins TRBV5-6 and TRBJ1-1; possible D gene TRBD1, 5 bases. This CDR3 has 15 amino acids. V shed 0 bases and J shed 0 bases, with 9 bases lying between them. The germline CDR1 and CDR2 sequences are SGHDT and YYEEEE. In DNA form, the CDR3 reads TGTGCCAGCAGCTTGGTAGGGGCTATGAACACTGAAGCTTTCTTT. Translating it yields CASSLVGAMNTEAFF.

The CDR3 is CASSRPGEYEQFF. The CDR3 nucleotides are TGTGCCAGCAGCCGCCCCGGAGAGTATGAGCAGTTCTTC. The chain carries TRBV7-6 and TRBJ2-1; no firm D call. Trimming removed 5 bases at V and 8 bases at J, with 13 bases between. The CDR3 covers 13 residues. CDR1 SGHVS and CDR2 FNYEAQ come from the germline V gene. The whole variable domain, remainder taken from reference TRBV7-6 and TRBJ2-1, is GAGVSQSPRYKVTKRGQDVALRCDPISGHVSLYWYRQALGQGPEFLTYFNYEAQQDKSGLPNDRFSAERPEGSISTLTIQRTEQRDSAMYRCASSRPGEYEQFFGPGTRLTVL.

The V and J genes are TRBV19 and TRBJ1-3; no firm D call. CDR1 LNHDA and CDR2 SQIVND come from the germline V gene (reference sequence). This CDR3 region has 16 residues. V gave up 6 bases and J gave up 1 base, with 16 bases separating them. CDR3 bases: TGTGCCAGTAGCGATAAATCCCGGGGATCTGGAAACACCATATATTTT. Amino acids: CASSDKSRGSGNTIYF. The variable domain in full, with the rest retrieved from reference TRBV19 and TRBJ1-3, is DGGITQSPKYLFRKEGQNVTLSCEQNLNHDAMYWYRQDPGQGLRLIYYSQIVNDFQKGDIAEGYSVSREKKESFPLTVTSAQKNPTAFYLCASSDKSRGSGNTIYFGEGSWLTVV.

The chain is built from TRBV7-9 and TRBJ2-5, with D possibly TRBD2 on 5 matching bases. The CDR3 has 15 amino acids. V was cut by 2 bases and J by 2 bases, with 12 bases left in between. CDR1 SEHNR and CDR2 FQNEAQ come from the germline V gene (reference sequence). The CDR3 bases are TGTGCCAGCAGCTTATCTAGGCGCGGGCAAGAGACCCAGTACTTC. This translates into CASSLSRRGQETQYF. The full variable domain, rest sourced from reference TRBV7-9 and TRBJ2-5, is DTGVSQNPRHKITKRGQNVTFRCDPISEHNRLYWYRQTLGQGPEFLTYFQNEAQLEKSRLLSDRFSAERPKGSFSTLEIQRTEQGDSAMYLCASSLSRRGQETQYFGPGTRLLVL.

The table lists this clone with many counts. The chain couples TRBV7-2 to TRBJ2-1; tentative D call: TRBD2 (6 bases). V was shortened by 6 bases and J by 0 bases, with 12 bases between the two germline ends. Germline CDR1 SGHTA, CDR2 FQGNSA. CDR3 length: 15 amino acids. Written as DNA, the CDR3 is TGTGCCAGCAGGCACGCGGGACGCTCCTACAATGAGCAGTTCTTC. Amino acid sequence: CASRHAGRSYNEQFF. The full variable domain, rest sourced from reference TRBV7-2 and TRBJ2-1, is GAGVSQSPSNKVTEKGKDVELRCDPISGHTALYWYRQSLGQGLEFLIYFQGNSAPDKSGLPSDRFSAERTGGSVSTLTIQRTQQEDSAVYLCASRHAGRSYNEQFFGPGTRLTVL.

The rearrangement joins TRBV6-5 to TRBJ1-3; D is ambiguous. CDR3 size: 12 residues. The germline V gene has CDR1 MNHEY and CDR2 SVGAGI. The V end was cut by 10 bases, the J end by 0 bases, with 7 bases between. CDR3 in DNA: TGTGCCACCCGGGGCTCTGGAAACACCATATATTTT. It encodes CATRGSGNTIYF.

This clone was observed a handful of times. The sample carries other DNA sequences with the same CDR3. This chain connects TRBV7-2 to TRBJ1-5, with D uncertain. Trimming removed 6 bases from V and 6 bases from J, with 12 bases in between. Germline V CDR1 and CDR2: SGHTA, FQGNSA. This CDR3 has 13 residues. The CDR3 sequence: CASSPRSGQPQHF. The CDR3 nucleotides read TGTGCCAGCAGTCCCCGGTCGGGTCAGCCCCAGCATTTT.

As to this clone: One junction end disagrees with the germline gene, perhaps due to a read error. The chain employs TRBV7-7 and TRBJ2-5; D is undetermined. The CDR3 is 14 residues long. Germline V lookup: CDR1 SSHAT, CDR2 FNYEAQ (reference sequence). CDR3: CASSSGSLQETQYF. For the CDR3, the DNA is TGTGCTAGCAGCTCAGGTTCGCTCCAAGAGACCCAGTACTTC.

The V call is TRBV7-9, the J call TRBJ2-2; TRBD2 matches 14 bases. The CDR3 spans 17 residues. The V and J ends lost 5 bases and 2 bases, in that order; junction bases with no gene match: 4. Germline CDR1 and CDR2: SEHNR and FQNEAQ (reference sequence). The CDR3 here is CASSTGLAGVNTGELFF. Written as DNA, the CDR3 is TGTGCCAGCAGCACGGGACTAGCGGGGGTAAACACCGGGGAGCTGTTTTTT.

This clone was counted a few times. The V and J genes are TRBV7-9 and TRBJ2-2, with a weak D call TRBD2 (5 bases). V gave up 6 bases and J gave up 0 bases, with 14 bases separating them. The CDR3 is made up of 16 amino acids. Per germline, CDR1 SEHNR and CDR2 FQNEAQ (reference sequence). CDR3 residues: CASSWASGTNTGELFF. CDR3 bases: TGTGCCAGCAGTTGGGCTTCGGGGACGAACACCGGGGAGCTGTTTTTT.

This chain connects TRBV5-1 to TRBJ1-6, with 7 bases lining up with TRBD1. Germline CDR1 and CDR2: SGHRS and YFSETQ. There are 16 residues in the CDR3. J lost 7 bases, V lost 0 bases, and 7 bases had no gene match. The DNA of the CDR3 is TGCGCCAGCAGCTTGGACAGGGGTTTTACGAATTCACCCCTCCACTTT. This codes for CASSLDRGFTNSPLHF.

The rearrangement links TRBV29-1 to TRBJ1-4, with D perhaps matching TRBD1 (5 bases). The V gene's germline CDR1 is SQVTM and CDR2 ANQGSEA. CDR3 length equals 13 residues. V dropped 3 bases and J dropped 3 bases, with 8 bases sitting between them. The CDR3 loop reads CSVDGGANEKLFF. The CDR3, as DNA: TGCAGCGTTGACGGGGGAGCTAATGAAAAACTGTTTTTT.